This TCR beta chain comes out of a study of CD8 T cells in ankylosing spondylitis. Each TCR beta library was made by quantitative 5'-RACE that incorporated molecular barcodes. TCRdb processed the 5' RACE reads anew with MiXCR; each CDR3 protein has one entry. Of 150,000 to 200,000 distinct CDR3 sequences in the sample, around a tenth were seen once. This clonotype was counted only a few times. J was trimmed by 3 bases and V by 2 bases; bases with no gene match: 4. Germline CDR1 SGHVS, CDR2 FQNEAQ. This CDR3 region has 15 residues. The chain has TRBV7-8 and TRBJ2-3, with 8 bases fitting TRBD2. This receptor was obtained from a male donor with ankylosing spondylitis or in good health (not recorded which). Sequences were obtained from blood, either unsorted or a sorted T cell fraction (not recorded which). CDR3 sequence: CASSLKRELTDTQYF. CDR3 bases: TGTGCCAGCAGCTTAAAGCGGGAGCTAACAGATACGCAGTATTTT.